The 29 T cell receptor beta chains below all came from one sample that was sequenced in a study of cytomegalovirus exposure and HLA in healthy donors. PCR involved 60 Vbeta and 13 Jbeta primers. Repertoires were generated with immunoSEQ multiplex PCR, while TCRdb's copy carries only in-frame clones and drops some. The table records tens of thousands of clones, 65% to 85% of them present only once. Input material: PBMCs. The receptors shown here come from a woman in her 30s in good health and CMV-seronegative.

The chain links TRBV19 to TRBJ1-1; no firm D call. V gave up 6 bases and J gave up 2 bases, with 19 bases separating them. The CDR3 length is 16 residues. Germline V gives CDR1 LNHDA, CDR2 SQIVND (reference sequence). CDR3 protein: CASRRTEVLRNTEAFF. The CDR3 region has the DNA TGTGCCAGTAGACGTACCGAAGTCCTAAGAAACACTGAAGCTTTCTTT.

The V gene is TRBV4-3, the J gene TRBJ2-1, with 10 bases lining up with TRBD2. The junction had 2 bases not matched to a gene; V was cut back by 0 bases and J by 3 bases. Germline V CDR1 and CDR2: LGHNA, YSLEER. CDR3 length equals 16 residues. The CDR3 spells CASSQDRTSGYNEQFF. CDR3 coding DNA: TGCGCCAGCAGCCAAGATCGGACTAGCGGCTACAATGAGCAGTTCTTC.

This chain joins TRBV27 and TRBJ2-7, with a tentative D call TRBD2 (6 bases). Germline CDR1 MNHEY, CDR2 SMNVEV (reference sequence). The CDR3 consists of 15 residues. Trimming removed 5 bases from V and 1 base from J, with 15 bases in between. CDR3 residues: CASSPFRGSSYEQYF. In nucleotides, the CDR3 is TGTGCCAGCAGTCCCTTCCGGGGGAGTTCCTACGAGCAGTACTTC.

CDR3 protein: CASSLGGGQGMNTEAFF. The CDR3 DNA reads as TGTGCCAGCAGCTTAGGAGGTGGTCAGGGGATGAACACTGAAGCTTTCTTT. The rearrangement uses TRBV11-3 and TRBJ1-1; possibly TRBD1 for D (6 bases). V gave up 1 base and J gave up 0 bases, with 15 bases separating them. CDR1 SGHNT and CDR2 YENEEA come from the germline V gene. The CDR3 is 17 residues long.

The chain uses TRBV27 and TRBJ1-1; D is undetermined. Germline V gene sequence: CDR1 MNHEY, CDR2 SMNVEV (reference sequence). This CDR3 region has 14 residues. V lost 5 bases and J 0 bases, leaving 10 bases between the germline ends. This CDR3 is CASSPTRLNTEAFF. The CDR3 DNA reads TGTGCCAGCAGTCCCACCAGATTGAACACTGAAGCTTTCTTT.

The chain combines TRBV12-5 with TRBJ2-1; TRBD2 is a possible D gene (7 bases). This CDR3 is 14 amino acids long. Germline CDR1 and CDR2: LGHNT and FRNRAP. Trimming pared 0 bases from V and 15 bases from J, leaving 18 bases between. Written as DNA, the CDR3 is TGTGCTAGTGGTTTGGTAATGGGGGGGCAGAAGCGGTTCTTC. This sequence encodes CASGLVMGGQKRFF.

The V and J genes are TRBV9 and TRBJ2-3; 8 positions match TRBD2. The germline CDR1 and CDR2 sequences are SGDLS and YYNGEE. J gave up 4 bases and V 0 bases, and 10 bases lay outside the gene matches. There are 17 residues in the CDR3. The CDR3 DNA follows: TGTGCCAGCAGCGTAGGAGGAAGAGCGGGGGCCCCAGATACGCAGTATTTT. Its translation is CASSVGGRAGAPDTQYF.

The gene calls are TRBV7-9 and TRBJ1-6; 8 bases align to TRBD1. CDR1 SEHNR and CDR2 FQNEAQ come from the germline V gene (reference sequence). This CDR3 region has 15 residues. CDR3 bases: TGTTCCGGCAGTTCAGTCCAGGGGGCCAGTTCACCCCTCCACTTT. This translates into CSGSSVQGASSPLHF.

CDR3 nucleotide sequence: TGTGCCAGCAGCTTAGATCAAAACTCTGGAAACACCATATATTTT. Encoded protein: CASSLDQNSGNTIYF. The chain recombines TRBV7-2 with TRBJ1-3; D uncertain. Per germline, CDR1 SGHTA and CDR2 FQGNSA. The CDR3 loop spans 15 amino acids. V lost 1 base, J lost 0 bases, and 7 bases lay in between.

The V and J genes are TRBV6-1 and TRBJ1-5; no clear D gene. CDR3 length equals 16 residues. The ends were cut back, 1 base at V and 5 bases at J, with 15 bases in the middle. CDR1 and CDR2 (germline): MNHNS, SASEGT. The CDR3 sequence is CASSEVATLGHQPQHF. The DNA of the CDR3 is TGTGCCAGCAGTGAAGTGGCCACCCTAGGCCATCAGCCCCAGCATTTT.

The sample holds a few counts of this clone. The chain has TRBV5-5 and TRBJ1-2; D unresolved. The CDR3 has 10 residues. V dropped 2 bases and J dropped 13 bases, with 9 bases sitting between them. Germline CDR1 SGHKS, CDR2 YYEKEE (reference sequence). CDR3 in amino acids: CASSFSLSTF. CDR3 in DNA: TGTGCCAGCAGCTTTTCCCTAAGCACCTTC.

This sequence joins TRBV19 and TRBJ2-4; D gene unclear. V shed 5 bases and J shed 1 base, with 12 bases lying between them. This CDR3 comprises 15 residues. Germline CDR1 is LNHDA and CDR2 is SQIVND (reference sequence). The CDR3 sequence: CASSRRVEAKNIQYF. CDR3 nucleotides: TGTGCCAGTAGTCGTCGAGTTGAGGCCAAAAACATTCAGTACTTC.

The genes are TRBV5-1 and TRBJ2-3; 8 bases match TRBD2. This CDR3 spans 15 amino acids. V shed 5 bases, J shed 4 bases, and the junction held 9 bases outside the gene matches. The germline V gene encodes CDR1 SGHRS and CDR2 YFSETQ. Here the CDR3 reads CASSLDSGEPDTQYF. CDR3 nucleotides: TGCGCCAGCAGTTTAGATAGCGGGGAGCCAGATACGCAGTATTTT.

This chain links TRBV30 with TRBJ2-3; 9 bases match TRBD1. V was pared by 0 bases and J by 0 bases, with 10 bases of the junction left unmatched. Germline-derived CDR1 and CDR2 are GTSNPN and SVGIG (reference sequence). The CDR3 is 18 amino acids. For the CDR3, the DNA is TGTGCCTGGAGTGTACGGACAGGGGCTGTAAGGAGCACAGATACGCAGTATTTT. It specifies CAWSVRTGAVRSTDTQYF.

The CDR3 sequence: CASSQDQRVSPLHF. The CDR3 region has the DNA TGCGCCAGCAGCCAAGATCAGAGGGTTTCACCCCTCCACTTT. This chain links TRBV4-3 with TRBJ1-6; D is uncertain. CDR3 size: 14 residues. V gave up 0 bases and J gave up 9 bases, with 9 bases separating them. Germline lookup yields CDR1 LGHNA and CDR2 YSLEER.

V and J are TRBV7-2 and TRBJ2-4, with a possible D match to TRBD2 (6 bases). There are 13 residues in the CDR3. Germline V CDR1 and CDR2: SGHTA, FQGNSA. V lost 3 bases and J 6 bases, leaving 9 bases between the germline ends. DNA of the CDR3: TGTGCCAGCAGCTTCGGGGGTATAAACATTCAGTACTTC. Protein product: CASSFGGINIQYF.

V gene TRBV6-1 combines with J gene TRBJ1-1; the D is unclear. Trimming left V 5 bases short and J 3 bases short, with 13 bases between. The CDR3 is made up of 14 amino acids. Germline-derived CDR1 and CDR2 are MNHNS and SASEGT. This CDR3 reads CASSPLSPDTEAFF. DNA of the CDR3: TGTGCCAGCAGTCCCTTGAGCCCCGACACTGAAGCTTTCTTT.

The chain combines TRBV7-2 with TRBJ1-5; no reliable D call. The CDR3 extends over 12 amino acids. The germline V gene encodes CDR1 SGHTA and CDR2 FQGNSA. V lost 5 bases, J lost 9 bases, and 11 bases lay in between. The CDR3 reads CASSGLEGPQHF. The CDR3 nucleotides are TGTGCCAGCAGCGGACTAGAAGGGCCCCAGCATTTT.

This chain uses TRBV11-3 with TRBJ1-2, with a tentative D call TRBD1 (5 bases). Germline V lookup: CDR1 SGHNT, CDR2 YENEEA. V shed 5 bases and J shed 6 bases, with 22 bases lying between them. This CDR3 region has 16 residues. CDR3: CASSLQLMAQGDGYTF. The CDR3 region has the DNA TGTGCCAGCAGCCTACAACTTATGGCTCAGGGCGATGGCTACACCTTC.

The V call is TRBV7-2, the J call TRBJ1-1; D gene ambiguous. This CDR3 has 12 amino acids. Germline loops: CDR1 SGHTA, CDR2 FQGNSA. Trimming left V 1 base short and J 11 bases short, with 11 bases between. CDR3 loop: CASSLGAIEAFF. DNA for the CDR3: TGTGCCAGCAGCTTAGGGGCCATTGAGGCTTTCTTT.

This clone was observed once. The chain joins TRBV14 to TRBJ1-6; D may be TRBD1 (6 bases). Germline V lookup: CDR1 SGHDN, CDR2 FVKESK. The V and J ends lost 0 bases and 11 bases respectively, with 11 bases between them. The CDR3 has 14 residues. This CDR3 reads CASSQDRGRPPLHF. The CDR3 DNA is TGTGCCAGCAGCCAAGACAGGGGACGTCCACCCCTCCACTTT.

This clone came up once. The chain combines TRBV5-1 with TRBJ2-3, with a weak D call TRBD2 (6 bases). CDR1 is SGHRS, CDR2 YFSETQ, per germline. V lost 3 bases and J lost 5, with 10 bases in between. The CDR3 totals 13 residues. CDR3 DNA sequence: TGCGCCAGCAGCTCCGGGAGCGGAGATACGCAGTATTTT. Translating gives CASSSGSGDTQYF. The variable domain in full, with the rest retrieved from reference TRBV5-1 and TRBJ2-3, is KAGVTQTPRYLIKTRGQQVTLSCSPISGHRSVSWYQQTPGQGLQFLFEYFSETQRNKGNFPGRFSGRQFSNSRSEMNVSTLELGDSALYLCASSSGSGDTQYFGPGTRLTVL.

V usage is TRBV7-2 and J usage is TRBJ2-3; TRBD2 matches at 11 bases. V lost 5 bases, J lost 6 bases, and 10 bases stayed unmatched. This CDR3 is built from 16 residues. Per the germline V gene, CDR1 is SGHTA and CDR2 is FQGNSA. CDR3 sequence: CASSATSGGPPDTQYF. The CDR3 nucleotides are TGTGCCAGCAGCGCAACTAGCGGGGGCCCCCCGGATACGCAGTATTTT.

The chain recombines TRBV28 with TRBJ2-7, with 14 nucleotides matching TRBD2. In germline, CDR1 is MDHEN, CDR2 SYDVKM. The CDR3 sequence is 19 residues long. Trimming took 6 bases from V and 0 from J; bases not matched to a gene: 13. CDR3 coding DNA: TGTGCCAGCAGCCCTGAGGGACTAGCGGGAGCCTCTAGCTCCTACGAGCAGTACGTC. As protein: CASSPEGLAGASSSYEQYV.

This chain joins TRBV5-1 and TRBJ2-5; 11 nucleotides agree with TRBD1. The germline V gene encodes CDR1 SGHRS and CDR2 YFSETQ. The CDR3 length is 17 residues. Trimming at V came to 0 bases and at J to 2 bases, leaving 6 bases not matched to a gene. The CDR3 DNA reads as TGCGCCAGCAGCTTGGCCCGGGGGACAGGGGGACAAGAGACCCAGTACTTC. This codes for CASSLARGTGGQETQYF.

The V call is TRBV27, the J call TRBJ1-1; tentatively, D is TRBD1 (6 bases). CDR1 and CDR2 from the germline V gene are MNHEY and SMNVEV (reference sequence). V was trimmed by 0 bases and J by 8 bases, leaving 10 bases between them. CDR3 length: 13 amino acids. The CDR3 spells CASSLSGTSEAFF. The CDR3 DNA follows: TGTGCCAGCAGTTTATCGGGGACATCGGAAGCTTTCTTT.

Of note for this clone: The junction departs from the called germline gene at one end, perhaps through a read error. The chain couples TRBV29-1 to TRBJ1-1; D ambiguous. The germline CDR1 and CDR2 sequences are SQVTM and ANQGSEA. The CDR3 loop spans 11 amino acids. CDR3 loop: CSVPVGTEAFF. The CDR3 coding sequence is TGCAGCGTTCCGGTGGGCACTGAAGCCTTCTTT. Full variable domain (rest looked up from reference TRBV29-1 and TRBJ1-1): SAVISQKPSRDICQRGTSLTIQCQVDSQVTMMFWYRQQPGQSLTLIATANQGSEATYESGFVIDKFPISRPNLTFSTLTVSNMSPEDSSIYLCSVPVGTEAFFGQGTRLTVV.

The rearrangement joins TRBV5-4 to TRBJ2-7, with TRBD1 matching over 8 bases. After removal of 5 bases from V and 1 base from J, the junction contained 5 bases not matched to a gene. Germline CDR1 SGHNT, CDR2 YYREEE (reference sequence). The CDR3 covers 14 residues. CDR3 amino acids: CASRPDRASYEQYF. CDR3 in DNA: TGTGCCAGCAGACCGGACAGGGCATCCTACGAGCAGTACTTC. Supplemented by reference TRBV5-4 and TRBJ2-7, the full variable domain reads ETGVTQSPTHLIKTRGQQVTLRCSSQSGHNTVSWYQQALGQGPQFIFQYYREEENGRGNFPPRFSGLQFPNYSSELNVNALELDDSALYLCASRPDRASYEQYFGPGTRLTVT.

This clone was counted only a few times. The chain employs TRBV30 and TRBJ1-2; 8 positions match TRBD1. The CDR3 covers 14 residues. Germline V lookup: CDR1 GTSNPN, CDR2 SVGIG (reference sequence). The V and J ends lost 4 bases and 5 bases, in that order; junction bases with no gene match: 9. The CDR3: CAWNLQGVRYGYTF. The CDR3 DNA reads TGTGCCTGGAATTTACAGGGGGTCAGGTATGGCTACACCTTC.